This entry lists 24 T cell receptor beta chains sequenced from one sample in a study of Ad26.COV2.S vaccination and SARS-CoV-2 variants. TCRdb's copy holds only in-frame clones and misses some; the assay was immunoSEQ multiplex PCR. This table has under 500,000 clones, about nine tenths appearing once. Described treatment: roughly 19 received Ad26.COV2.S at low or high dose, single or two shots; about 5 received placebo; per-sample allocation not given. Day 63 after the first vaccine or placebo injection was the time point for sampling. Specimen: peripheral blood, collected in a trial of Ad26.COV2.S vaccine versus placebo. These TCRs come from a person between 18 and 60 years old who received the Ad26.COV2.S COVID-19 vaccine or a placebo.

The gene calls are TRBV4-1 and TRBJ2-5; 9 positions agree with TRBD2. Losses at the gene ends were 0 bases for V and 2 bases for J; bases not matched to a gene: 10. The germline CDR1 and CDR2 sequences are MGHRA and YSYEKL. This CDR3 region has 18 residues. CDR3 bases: TGCGCCAGCAGCCAAGATACTCGGATAGCGGGGGCTCAAGAGACCCAGTACTTC. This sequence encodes CASSQDTRIAGAQETQYF.

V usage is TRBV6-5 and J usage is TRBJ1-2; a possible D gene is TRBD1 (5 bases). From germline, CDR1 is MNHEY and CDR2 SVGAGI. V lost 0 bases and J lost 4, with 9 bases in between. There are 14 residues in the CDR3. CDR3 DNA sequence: TGTGCCAGCAGTTACTCGTCAGGGCTCTATGGCTACACCTTC. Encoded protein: CASSYSSGLYGYTF.

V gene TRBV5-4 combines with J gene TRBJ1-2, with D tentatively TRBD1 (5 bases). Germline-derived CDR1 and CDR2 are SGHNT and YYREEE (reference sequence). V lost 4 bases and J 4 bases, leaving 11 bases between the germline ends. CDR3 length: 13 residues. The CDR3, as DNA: TGTGCCAGCAGCGGCGACAGACTCTATGGCTACACCTTC. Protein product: CASSGDRLYGYTF.

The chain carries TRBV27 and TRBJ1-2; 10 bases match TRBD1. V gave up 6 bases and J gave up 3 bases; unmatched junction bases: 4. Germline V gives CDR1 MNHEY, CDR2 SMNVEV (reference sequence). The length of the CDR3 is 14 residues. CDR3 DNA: TGTGCCAGCAGCCTGACAGGGGGCGACTATGGCTACACCTTC. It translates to CASSLTGGDYGYTF.

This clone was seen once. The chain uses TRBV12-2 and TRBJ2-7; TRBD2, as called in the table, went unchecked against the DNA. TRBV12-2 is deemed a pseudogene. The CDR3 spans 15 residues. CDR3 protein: CASRSIAGEAYEQYF. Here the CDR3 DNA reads TGTGCAAGTCGCTCCATAGCGGGGGAAGCCTACGAGCAGTACTTC.

This CDR3 reads CASSYRPLGQLNEKLFF. CDR3 coding DNA: TGCGCCAGCAGCTACAGGCCACTAGGGCAGCTTAATGAAAAACTGTTTTTT. The chain has TRBV5-1 and TRBJ1-4; a weak D match, TRBD1 (5 bases). Germline V gene lookup returns CDR1 SGHRS and CDR2 YFSETQ. The CDR3 loop spans 17 amino acids. V was trimmed by 3 bases and J by 4 bases, leaving 19 bases between them.

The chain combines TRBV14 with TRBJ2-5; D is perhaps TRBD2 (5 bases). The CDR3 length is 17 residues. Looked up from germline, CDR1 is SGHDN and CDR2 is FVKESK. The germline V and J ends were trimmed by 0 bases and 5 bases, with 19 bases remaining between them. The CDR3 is CASSQDYPRIGEETQYF. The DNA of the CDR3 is TGTGCCAGCAGCCAAGATTATCCCCGGATCGGGGAGGAGACCCAGTACTTC.

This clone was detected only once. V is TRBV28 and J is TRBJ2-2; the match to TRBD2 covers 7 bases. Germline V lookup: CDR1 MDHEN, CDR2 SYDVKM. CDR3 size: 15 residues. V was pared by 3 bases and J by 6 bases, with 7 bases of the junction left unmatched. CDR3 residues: CASSFGRFSAGELFF. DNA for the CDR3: TGTGCCAGCAGTTTCGGGAGGTTCTCGGCCGGGGAGCTGTTTTTT.

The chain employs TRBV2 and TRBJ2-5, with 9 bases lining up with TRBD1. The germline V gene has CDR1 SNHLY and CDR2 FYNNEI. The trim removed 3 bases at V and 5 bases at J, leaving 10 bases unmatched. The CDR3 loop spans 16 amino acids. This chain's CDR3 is CASSEGGTGSQETQYF. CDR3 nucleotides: TGTGCCAGCAGTGAGGGGGGGACAGGGTCCCAGGAGACCCAGTACTTC. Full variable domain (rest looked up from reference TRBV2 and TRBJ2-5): EPEVTQTPSHQVTQMGQEVILRCVPISNHLYFYWYRQILGQKVEFLVSFYNNEISEKSEIFDDQFSVERPDGSNFTLKIRSTKLEDSAMYFCASSEGGTGSQETQYFGPGTRLLVL.

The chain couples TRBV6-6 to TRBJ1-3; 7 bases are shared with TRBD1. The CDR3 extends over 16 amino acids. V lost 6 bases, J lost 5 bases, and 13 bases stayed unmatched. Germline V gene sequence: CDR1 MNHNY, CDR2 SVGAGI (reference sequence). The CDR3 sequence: CASSYTPPGQRNTIYF. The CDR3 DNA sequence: TGTGCCAGCAGCTATACACCCCCGGGACAGAGAAACACCATATATTTT.

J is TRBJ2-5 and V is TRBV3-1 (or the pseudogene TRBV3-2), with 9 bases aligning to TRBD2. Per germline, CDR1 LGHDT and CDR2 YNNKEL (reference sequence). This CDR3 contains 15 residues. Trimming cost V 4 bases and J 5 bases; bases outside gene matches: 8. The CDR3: CASSRPRGGAETQYF. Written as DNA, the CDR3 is TGTGCCAGCAGCCGTCCGCGCGGGGGGGCGGAGACCCAGTACTTC.

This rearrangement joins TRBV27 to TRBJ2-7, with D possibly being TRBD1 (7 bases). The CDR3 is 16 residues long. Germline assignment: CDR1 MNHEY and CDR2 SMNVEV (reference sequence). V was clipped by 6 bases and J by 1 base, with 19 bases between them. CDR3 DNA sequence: TGTGCCAGCAGGGGACACGGCCCAGGGGGGTCCTACGAGCAGTACTTC. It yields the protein CASRGHGPGGSYEQYF.

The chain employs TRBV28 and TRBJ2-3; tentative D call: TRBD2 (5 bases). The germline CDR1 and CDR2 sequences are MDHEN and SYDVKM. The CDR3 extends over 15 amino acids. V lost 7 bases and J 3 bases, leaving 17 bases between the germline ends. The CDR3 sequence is CASTIPGRGTDTQYF. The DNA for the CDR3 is TGTGCCAGCACCATACCGGGCCGAGGGACAGATACGCAGTATTTT.

CDR3 region: CASSWGLIAGVTDTQYF. CDR3 nucleotides: TGTGCCAGCAGCTGGGGGTTAATAGCGGGGGTCACAGATACGCAGTATTTT. The J gene is TRBJ2-3, the V gene TRBV7-2; 9 bases fit TRBD2. V was clipped by 4 bases and J by 2 bases; unmatched bases: 10. CDR3 length: 17 residues. The germline V gene encodes CDR1 SGHTA and CDR2 FQGNSA.

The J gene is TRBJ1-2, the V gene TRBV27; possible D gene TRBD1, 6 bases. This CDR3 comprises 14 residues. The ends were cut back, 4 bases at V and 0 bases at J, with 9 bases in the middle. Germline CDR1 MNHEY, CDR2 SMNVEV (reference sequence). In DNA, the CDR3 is TGTGCCAGCAGTTCACAGGGTTCTAACTATGGCTACACCTTC. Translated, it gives CASSSQGSNYGYTF.

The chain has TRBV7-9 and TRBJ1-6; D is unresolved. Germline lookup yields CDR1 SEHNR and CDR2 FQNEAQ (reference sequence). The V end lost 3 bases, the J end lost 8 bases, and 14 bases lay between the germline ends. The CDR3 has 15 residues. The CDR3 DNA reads TGTGCCAGCAGCTTTCCAATCGGAGGAGATTCACCCCTCCACTTT. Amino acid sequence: CASSFPIGGDSPLHF.

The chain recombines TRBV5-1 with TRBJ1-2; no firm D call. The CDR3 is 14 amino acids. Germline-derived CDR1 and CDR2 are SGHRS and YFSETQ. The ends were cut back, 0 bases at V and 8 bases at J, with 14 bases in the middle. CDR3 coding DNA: TGCGCCAGCAGCTTGGTTGGCAGAGCTGACGGCTACACCTTC. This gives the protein CASSLVGRADGYTF. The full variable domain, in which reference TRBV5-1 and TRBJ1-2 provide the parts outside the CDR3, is KAGVTQTPRYLIKTRGQQVTLSCSPISGHRSVSWYQQTPGQGLQFLFEYFSETQRNKGNFPGRFSGRQFSNSRSEMNVSTLELGDSALYLCASSLVGRADGYTFGSGTRLTVV.

CDR3 residues: CASRDRHAASYEQYF. The CDR3 DNA is TGTGCCAGCAGGGACAGGCACGCAGCCTCCTACGAGCAGTACTTC. This chain links TRBV5-4 with TRBJ2-7, with TRBD1 identical over 7 bases. This CDR3 contains 15 residues. Germline CDR1 reads SGHNT; CDR2 reads YYREEE (reference sequence). With V trimmed by 5 bases and J by 0 bases, 8 bases remained unmatched.

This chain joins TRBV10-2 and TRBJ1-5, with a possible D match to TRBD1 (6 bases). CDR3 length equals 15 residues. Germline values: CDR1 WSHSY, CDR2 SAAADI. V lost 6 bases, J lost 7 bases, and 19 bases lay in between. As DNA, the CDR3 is TGCGCCAGCAGGGGGTCTGGACAGAACACGCAGCCCCAGCATTTT. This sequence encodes CASRGSGQNTQPQHF.

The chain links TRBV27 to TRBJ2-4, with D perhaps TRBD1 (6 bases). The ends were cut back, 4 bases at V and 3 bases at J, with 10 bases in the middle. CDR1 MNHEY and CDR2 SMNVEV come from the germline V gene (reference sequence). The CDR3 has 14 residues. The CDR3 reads CASSSDRVKNIQYF. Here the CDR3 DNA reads TGTGCCAGCAGTTCGGACAGAGTCAAAAACATTCAGTACTTC.

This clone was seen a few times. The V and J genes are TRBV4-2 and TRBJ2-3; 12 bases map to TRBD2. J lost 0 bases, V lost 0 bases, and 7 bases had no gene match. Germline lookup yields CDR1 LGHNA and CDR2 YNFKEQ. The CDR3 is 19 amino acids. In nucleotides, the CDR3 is TGTGCCAGCAGCCAAGATCTTGGACTAGCGGGGTTAAGCACAGATACGCAGTATTTT. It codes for CASSQDLGLAGLSTDTQYF.

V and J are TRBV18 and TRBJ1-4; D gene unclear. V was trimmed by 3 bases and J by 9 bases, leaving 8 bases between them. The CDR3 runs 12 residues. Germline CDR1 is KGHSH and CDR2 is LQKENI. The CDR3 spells CASSPNNQKLFF. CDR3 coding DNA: TGTGCCAGCTCACCGAACAATCAAAAACTGTTTTTT.

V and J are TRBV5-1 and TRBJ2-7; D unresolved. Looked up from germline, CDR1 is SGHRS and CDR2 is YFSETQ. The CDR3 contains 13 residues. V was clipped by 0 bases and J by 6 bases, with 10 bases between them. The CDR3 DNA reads TGCGCCAGCAGCTTGGAGATGACGGCCGAGCAGTACTTC. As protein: CASSLEMTAEQYF.

The CDR3 nucleotides read TGTGCCAGCAGCCAAGGGTTGAGTAGCACAGATACGCAGTATTTT. Protein sequence: CASSQGLSSTDTQYF. The V gene is TRBV3-1 (or the pseudogene TRBV3-2), the J gene TRBJ2-3; no definite D call. The germline gives CDR1 LGHDT, CDR2 YNNKEL (reference sequence). V lost 1 base, J lost 0 bases, and 8 bases lay in between. This CDR3 has 15 amino acids.